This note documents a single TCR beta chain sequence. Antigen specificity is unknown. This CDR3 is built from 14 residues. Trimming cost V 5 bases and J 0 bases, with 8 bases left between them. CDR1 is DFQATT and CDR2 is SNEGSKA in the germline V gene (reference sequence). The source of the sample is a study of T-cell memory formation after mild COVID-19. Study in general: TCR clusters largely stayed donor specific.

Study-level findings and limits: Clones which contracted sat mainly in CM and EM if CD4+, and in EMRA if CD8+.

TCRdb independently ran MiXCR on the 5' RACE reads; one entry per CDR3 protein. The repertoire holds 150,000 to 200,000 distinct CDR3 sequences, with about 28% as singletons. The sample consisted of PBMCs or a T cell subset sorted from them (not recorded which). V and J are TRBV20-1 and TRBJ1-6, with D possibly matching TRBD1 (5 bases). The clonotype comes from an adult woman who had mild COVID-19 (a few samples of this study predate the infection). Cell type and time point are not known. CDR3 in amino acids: CSAAGVSYNSPLHF. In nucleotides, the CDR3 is TGCAGTGCTGCGGGGGTCTCCTATAATTCACCCCTCCACTTT.